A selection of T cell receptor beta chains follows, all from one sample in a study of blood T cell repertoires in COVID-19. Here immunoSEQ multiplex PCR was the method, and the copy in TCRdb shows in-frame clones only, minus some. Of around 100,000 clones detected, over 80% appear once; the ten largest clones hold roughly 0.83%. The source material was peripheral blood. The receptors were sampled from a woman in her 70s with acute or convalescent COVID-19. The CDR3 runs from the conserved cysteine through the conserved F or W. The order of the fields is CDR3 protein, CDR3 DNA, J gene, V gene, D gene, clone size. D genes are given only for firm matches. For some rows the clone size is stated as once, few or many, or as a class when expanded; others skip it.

CASSLQTSTEQFF	TGTGCCAGCAGCCTCCAGACTAGTACTGAGCAGTTCTTC	TRBJ2-1	TRBV11-1	NA	NA
CASSVGTSVPGELFF	TGTGCCAGCAGCGTCGGGACTAGTGTCCCCGGGGAGCTGTTTTTT	TRBJ2-2	TRBV9	TRBD2	NA
CASSFTGTQYF	TGTGCCAGCAGCTTTACGGGTACGCAGTATTTT	TRBJ2-3	TRBV7-2	NA	NA
CASSQETEFLGKLFF	TGTGCCAGCAGCCAAGAGACGGAGTTCCTTGGAAAACTGTTTTTT	TRBJ1-4	TRBV4-2	NA	few
CASKGTSGRVTGELFF	TGTGCCAGCAAGGGGACTAGCGGGAGGGTAACCGGGGAGCTGTTTTTT	TRBJ2-2	TRBV2	TRBD2	once
CSVEDPWTAHGAKNIQYF	TGCAGCGTTGAAGATCCCTGGACAGCCCATGGCGCCAAAAACATTCAGTACTTC	TRBJ2-4	TRBV29-1	NA	NA
CASSQGQGAYGYTF	TGTGCCAGCAGTCAGGGACAGGGGGCCTATGGCTACACCTTC	TRBJ1-2	TRBV27	TRBD1	NA
CASSRDRGALSGYTF	TGTGCCAGCAGTCGGGACAGGGGGGCGTTAAGTGGCTACACCTTC	TRBJ1-2	TRBV6-5	TRBD1	NA
CASSEFQNTEAFF	TGTGCCAGCAGTGAATTCCAGAACACTGAAGCTTTCTTT	TRBJ1-1	TRBV2	NA	once
CASSLASGDGTF	TGTGCCAGCAGCTTAGCGTCAGGGGATGGCACCTTC	TRBJ1-2	TRBV11-2	NA	few
CASSLAPGTEQYF	TGTGCCAGCAGCTTAGCGCCAGGCACCGAGCAGTACTTC	TRBJ2-7	TRBV7-2	NA	NA
CASSLGQRGNTIYF	TGTGCCAGCAGCCTGGGACAGCGAGGAAACACCATATATTTT	TRBJ1-3	TRBV19	TRBD1	NA
CASSQDRLAGADTQYF	TGCGCCAGCAGCCAGGACAGGCTAGCGGGAGCAGATACGCAGTATTTT	TRBJ2-3	TRBV5-1	TRBD2	NA
CSVGTGSYEQYF	TGCAGCGTTGGGACAGGCTCCTACGAGCAGTACTTC	TRBJ2-7	TRBV29-1	TRBD1	NA
CASSPTFRRGGPYEQYF	TGTGCCAGCAGCCCTACTTTCCGTCGGGGGGGACCCTACGAGCAGTACTTC	TRBJ2-7	TRBV12-1	NA	NA
CASSTPGQGNYGYTF	TGTGCCAGCAGTACCCCGGGACAGGGGAACTATGGCTACACCTTC	TRBJ1-2	TRBV6-1	TRBD1	NA
CASSPGTSGSEQYF	TGTGCCAGCAGCCCGGGGACTAGCGGGAGTGAGCAGTACTTC	TRBJ2-7	TRBV3-1/TRBV3-2	TRBD2	NA
CASSFRLDQPQHF	TGTGCCAGCAGTTTCAGGTTGGATCAGCCCCAGCATTTT	TRBJ1-5	TRBV6-5	NA	NA
CASSLTRGSETQYF	TGTGCCAGCAGCTTAACGCGGGGATCGGAGACCCAGTACTTC	TRBJ2-5	TRBV7-3	NA	NA
CASSYRTGGGYTF	TGTGCCAGCAGTTATCGGACAGGTGGCGGCTACACCTTC	TRBJ1-2	TRBV12-3/TRBV12-4	TRBD1	once
CASSYSGATNYGYTF	TGTGCCAGCAGTTACTCTGGGGCAACTAACTATGGCTACACCTTC	TRBJ1-2	TRBV6-5	NA	NA
CASNKREHNEQFF	TGTGCCAGCAACAAGCGGGAGCACAATGAGCAGTTCTTC	TRBJ2-1	TRBV28	TRBD2	once
CASSRTEYEQYF	TGTGCCAGCAGTAGGACAGAGTACGAGCAGTACTTC	TRBJ2-7	TRBV9	NA	NA
CASSSESNTEAFF	TGTGCCAGCAGTTCTGAGTCGAACACTGAAGCTTTCTTT	TRBJ1-1	TRBV6-2/TRBV6-3	NA	NA
CSVGRAGTGGHGYTF	TGCAGTGTCGGGAGGGCCGGGACAGGGGGCCATGGCTACACCTTC	TRBJ1-2	TRBV29-1	TRBD1	NA
CSVRGSNPYEQYF	TGCAGCGTTAGAGGGAGCAACCCCTACGAGCAGTACTTC	TRBJ2-7	TRBV29-1	NA	NA
CASSSTGDGNQPQHF	TGTGCCAGCAGCTCCACAGGGGATGGGAATCAGCCCCAGCATTTT	TRBJ1-5	TRBV9	TRBD1	NA
CASSFVRETGELFF	TGTGCCAGCAGCTTCGTAAGGGAGACCGGGGAGCTGTTTTTT	TRBJ2-2	TRBV11-2	NA	NA
CASSLTVRAAGASDTQYF	TGTGCCAGCAGCTTAACGGTCCGAGCGGCGGGGGCGTCAGATACGCAGTATTTT	TRBJ2-3	TRBV7-2	NA	NA
CASTDDRPYNEQFF	TGTGCCAGCACCGATGACAGGCCCTACAATGAGCAGTTCTTC	TRBJ2-1	TRBV11-2	NA	NA
CASLRGGERIDTQYF	TGTGCCAGCCTAAGGGGGGGCGAAAGGATAGATACGCAGTATTTT	TRBJ2-3	TRBV6-5	NA	few
CASSLAGQGNSPLHF	TGCGCCAGCAGCTTGGCCGGACAGGGTAATTCACCCCTCCACTTT	TRBJ1-6	TRBV5-1	TRBD1	few
CASSLAGRSNQPQHF	TGTGCCAGCAGTTTGGCGGGGAGGTCCAATCAGCCCCAGCATTTT	TRBJ1-5	TRBV28	NA	NA
CASSRDSRDSGELFF	TGTGCCAGCAGCCGGGACTCCAGAGACAGCGGGGAGCTGTTTTTT	TRBJ2-2	TRBV11-1	NA	NA
CASTGGGNQPQHF	TGTGCCAGTACGGGAGGCGGCAATCAGCCCCAGCATTTT	TRBJ1-5	TRBV19	NA	NA
CASSLSGAGGSTEAFF	TGTGCCAGCAGCTTGTCTGGGGCAGGGGGGAGCACTGAAGCTTTCTTT	TRBJ1-1	TRBV11-2	TRBD1	once
CASSLGVVERNEQFF	TGTGCCAGCAGTTTGGGAGTTGTAGAGCGGAATGAGCAGTTCTTC	TRBJ2-1	TRBV28	NA	NA